Here is one T cell receptor beta chain with its context. Its antigen is undetermined. This sample is drawn from a study of T cells after yellow fever vaccination. V shed 4 bases and J shed 11 bases, with 18 bases lying between them. This CDR3 has 15 amino acids. Germline V gives CDR1 SGHAT, CDR2 FQNNGV. From the 5' RACE reads, TCRdb called clonotypes with MiXCR, one entry per CDR3 protein. The table records approximately 300,000 distinct CDR3 sequences, around 6.8% of them present only once. Overall study findings and caveats: Contamination by abundant bulk-population clonotypes could be present in FACS-sorted repertoires. The booster saw the reappearance of most primary-vaccination clones (around 95% CD4, roughly 87% CD8).

V is TRBV11-2 and J is TRBJ1-6; no definite D call. The sample consisted of PBMCs, taken more than 35 days after the first yellow fever vaccination. The receptor comes from a man younger than 35 who received the YFV17D yellow fever vaccine. CDR3 protein: CASSSEGSRTPPLHF. The CDR3 nucleotides are TGTGCCAGCAGCTCAGAGGGCAGCCGAACCCCACCCCTCCACTTT.